The 17 T cell receptor beta chains given below trace back to one sample, sequenced in a study of cytomegalovirus exposure and HLA in healthy donors (dated by TCRdb to 2017 to 2019). The library was built by means of the immunoSEQ multiplex PCR assay. The multiplex PCR relied on a mix of 60 forward primers for TCR Vbeta segments and 13 reverse primers for TCR Jbeta segments. The table comes from immuneACCESS by way of TCRdb, which keeps in-frame sequences with V and J called. Part of the clones is missing from these tables; in studies checked, under half for an unresolved V gene and the rest for unknown reasons. This sample gives some 130,000 clones in total; about 81% of them show up just once. The top ten hold less than 6.5% of the sample. Sequences were obtained from PBMCs. The receptors shown here come from a woman in her thirties or forties in good health and CMV-seropositive.

Concerning this clone itself: This CDR3 is also generated by other DNA sequences in the sample. This sequence joins TRBV11-2 and TRBJ2-7, with D tentatively TRBD2 (5 bases). Per germline, CDR1 SGHAT and CDR2 FQNNGV. V was trimmed by 3 bases and J by 4 bases, leaving 7 bases between them. The CDR3 covers 12 residues. CDR3 region: CASSLGVYEQYF. The CDR3 region has the DNA TGTGCCAGCAGCTTGGGAGTTTACGAGCAGTACTTC.

DNA of the CDR3: TGTGCCAGCAGCTTCGGGGACAGGGCCGAGCAGTACTTC. It yields the protein CASSFGDRAEQYF. The rearrangement uses TRBV5-6 and TRBJ2-7, with 9 bases identical to TRBD1. V lost 2 bases to trimming and J lost 6 bases; unmatched junction nucleotides: 3. There are 13 residues in the CDR3. CDR1 is SGHDT and CDR2 is YYEEEE in the germline V gene.

Here the CDR3 reads CASSIGYNEQFF. CDR3 sequence (DNA): TGTGCCAGTAGTATCGGGTACAATGAGCAGTTCTTC. This chain joins TRBV19 and TRBJ2-1; the D is unclear. The germline V gene encodes CDR1 LNHDA and CDR2 SQIVND (reference sequence). The CDR3 totals 12 residues. Trimming pared 3 bases from V and 4 bases from J, leaving 4 bases between.

The chain carries TRBV27 and TRBJ2-2, with TRBD1 matching 7 bases. The germline gives CDR1 MNHEY, CDR2 SMNVEV (reference sequence). Trimming cost V 7 bases and J 2 bases; bases outside gene matches: 10. The CDR3 has 16 residues. CDR3 loop: CASIETGTVNTGELFF. The CDR3 nucleotides read TGTGCCAGCATCGAAACCGGGACAGTTAACACCGGGGAGCTGTTTTTT.

This rearrangement joins TRBV6-6 to TRBJ1-4, with D unresolved. The CDR3 extends over 14 amino acids. V was cut by 5 bases and J by 3 bases, with 10 bases left in between. CDR1 is MNHNY and CDR2 is SVGAGI in the germline V gene (reference sequence). CDR3 protein: CASSPRGANEKLFF. Here the CDR3 DNA reads TGTGCCAGCAGTCCCCGCGGTGCTAATGAAAAACTGTTTTTT.

The chain couples TRBV5-8 to TRBJ1-1; TRBD1 might be the D (6 bases). Germline V gives CDR1 SGHTS, CDR2 YDEGEE. The CDR3 runs 12 residues. Trimming removed 4 bases from V and 8 bases from J, with 12 bases in between. The CDR3 sequence is CASSPTGPEAFF. The CDR3 bases are TGTGCCAGCAGCCCTACAGGGCCCGAAGCTTTCTTT.

The rearrangement uses TRBV11-1 and TRBJ1-6; 7 nucleotides line up with TRBD1. In germline, CDR1 is SGHAT, CDR2 FQDESV (reference sequence). J was trimmed by 9 bases and V by 5 bases; bases with no gene match: 4. The CDR3 runs to 13 residues. In DNA form, the CDR3 reads TGTGCCAGCAGCGTTCAGGGGGGTTCACCCCTCCACTTT. Translation: CASSVQGGSPLHF.

The chain carries TRBV29-1 and TRBJ2-7, with a tentative D call TRBD2 (5 bases). Trimming left V 7 bases short and J 0 bases short, with 10 bases between. Germline V CDR1 and CDR2: SQVTM, ANQGSEA. CDR3 size: 12 residues. CDR3 nucleotides: TGCAGCGCCGGGGAGTACTCCTACGAGCAGTACTTC. The encoded protein is CSAGEYSYEQYF.

The chain has TRBV4-3 and TRBJ2-7; 8 bases fit TRBD1. The V segment lost 2 bases and the J segment 6 bases; nucleotides outside the gene matches: 6. There are 14 residues in the CDR3. Germline CDR1 LGHNA, CDR2 YSLEER. CDR3 protein: CASSQRGQGCEQYF. As DNA, the CDR3 is TGCGCCAGCAGCCAAAGAGGACAGGGTTGCGAGCAGTACTTC.

The chain employs TRBV5-1 and TRBJ2-7; TRBD2 might be the D (6 bases). There are 15 residues in the CDR3. CDR1 is SGHRS and CDR2 is YFSETQ in the germline V gene. V lost 4 bases and J lost 6, with 20 bases in between. The CDR3 DNA sequence: TGCGCCAGCAGCCCCCCCGGGACTGAAACTAGCGAGCAGTACTTC. Translating gives CASSPPGTETSEQYF.

CDR3 nucleotide sequence: TGTGCCAGCAGTAGTCCGGTACGGGACACTGAAGCTTTCTTT. Translation gives CASSSPVRDTEAFF. The chain is built from TRBV5-4 and TRBJ1-1; the D is unclear. With 5 bases removed from V and 3 bases from J, the gap between germline ends came to 14 bases. The CDR3 has 14 residues. Germline CDR1 is SGHNT and CDR2 is YYREEE (reference sequence).

The chain carries TRBV27 and TRBJ1-2; possible D gene TRBD1, 5 bases. Trimming left V 8 bases short and J 2 bases short, with 18 bases between. The CDR3 spans 15 residues. Germline assignment: CDR1 MNHEY and CDR2 SMNVEV (reference sequence). The CDR3, as DNA: TGTGCCAGCGCCTACGAAGGACAAGCCAACTATGGCTACACCTTC. Amino acids: CASAYEGQANYGYTF.

This chain uses TRBV5-5 with TRBJ1-1, with 8 nucleotides matching TRBD1. The CDR3 is made up of 14 amino acids. V was pared by 2 bases and J by 4 bases, with 4 bases of the junction left unmatched. Germline lookup yields CDR1 SGHKS and CDR2 YYEKEE (reference sequence). The CDR3 loop is CASSFGTGGTEAFF. The CDR3 DNA sequence: TGTGCCAGCAGCTTTGGGACAGGCGGCACTGAAGCTTTCTTT.

The chain carries TRBV7-6 and TRBJ1-6, with 8 bases that match TRBD1. Germline assignment: CDR1 SGHVS and CDR2 FNYEAQ. The CDR3 loop spans 15 amino acids. The J segment lost 9 bases and the V segment lost 3 bases, leaving 7 bases of the junction unmatched. CDR3 sequence reads: CASSLSTGGGSPLHF. The CDR3 nucleotides are TGTGCCAGCAGCTTGTCCACAGGGGGAGGTTCACCCCTCCACTTT.

The rearrangement joins TRBV27 to TRBJ2-6; no clear D. CDR1 is MNHEY, CDR2 SMNVEV, per germline (reference sequence). Trimming pared 5 bases from V and 0 bases from J, leaving 8 bases between. CDR3 length: 15 residues. The CDR3 region has the DNA TGTGCCAGCAGTCCTACGCCCTCTGGGGCCAACGTCCTGACTTTC. This codes for CASSPTPSGANVLTF. The entire variable domain, with the rest obtained from reference TRBV27 and TRBJ2-6, is as follows: EAQVTQNPRYLITVTGKKLTVTCSQNMNHEYMSWYRQDPGLGLRQIYYSMNVEVTDKGDVPEGYKVSRKEKRNFPLILESPSPNQTSLYFCASSPTPSGANVLTFGAGSRLTVL.

The chain combines TRBV9 with TRBJ2-1; tentative D call: TRBD2 (6 bases). V was trimmed by 0 bases and J by 10 bases, leaving 11 bases between them. Germline CDR1 and CDR2: SGDLS and YYNGEE. The CDR3 totals 13 residues. CDR3 DNA sequence: TGTGCCAGCAGCGTAGCAATGGCGGGAGAGCAGTTCTTC. Its protein product is CASSVAMAGEQFF.

CDR3 DNA sequence: TGTGCCAGTAGTATCTCGGGGGGCAACGACTATGGCTACACCTTC. It encodes CASSISGGNDYGYTF. This rearrangement joins TRBV19 to TRBJ1-2; possible D gene TRBD1, 6 bases. CDR3 size: 15 residues. V lost 3 bases to trimming and J lost 3 bases, with 14 bases between them. Germline lookup yields CDR1 LNHDA and CDR2 SQIVND (reference sequence).